This passage covers 22 T cell receptor beta chains from one sample sequenced in a study of CD8 T cells in ankylosing spondylitis (dated by TCRdb to the late 2010s). Beyond this particular receptor, the publication reports: Blood from ankylosing spondylitis patients appeared to be characterized by a TCR beta motif made up of several highly homologous amino acid variants.

Receptor libraries were prepared by 5' RACE. Sequencing used an Illumina HiSeq 2500. TCRdb cleaned the public reads at Q25 with fastp, built clones with MiXCR and kept in-frame beta chains. Rows merge per CDR3 protein into single entries with the most common DNA and genes. The table for this sample lists hundreds of thousands of distinct CDR3 sequences; 17% of them were counted only once. The ten largest clones add up to approximately 1% of the sample. The antigens for these receptors are not known. The specimen was blood, either unsorted or a sorted T cell fraction (not recorded which). These receptors originate from a male donor with ankylosing spondylitis.

The chain is built from TRBV10-3 and TRBJ2-3; D possibly matches TRBD1 or TRBD2 (5 bases each). V was cut by 6 bases and J by 0 bases, with 13 bases left in between. This CDR3 region has 15 residues. CDR1 ENHRY and CDR2 SYGVKD come from the germline V gene. As DNA, the CDR3 is TGTGCCATCAGGAGGGACGGCACTAGCACAGATACGCAGTATTTT. Its translation is CAIRRDGTSTDTQYF.

This clonotype was counted ten times or more. The rearrangement uses TRBV12-3 or TRBV12-4 and TRBJ1-2; D is unclear. The CDR3 runs to 14 residues. Between the trimmed V and J ends, which lost 1 base and 3 bases, there was a span of 9 bases. CDR3 sequence reads: CASSLGQWDYGYTF. CDR3 DNA: TGTGCCAGCAGTTTAGGTCAGTGGGACTATGGCTACACCTTC.

This clonotype occurred a few times. The chain links TRBV7-6 to TRBJ2-2; D is perhaps TRBD1 or TRBD2 (5 bases each). The CDR3 is 18 residues long. V was cut by 1 base and J by 5 bases, with 20 bases left in between. Germline V gene lookup returns CDR1 SGHVS and CDR2 FNYEAQ. In nucleotides, the CDR3 is TGTGCCAGCAGCTTAGAAGTTGGGGGAGCCCAAGGAACCGGGGAGCTGTTTTTT. Protein product: CASSLEVGGAQGTGELFF.

In this sample, this clonotype turned up many times. One end of the junction does not line up with germline, which may come from a read error. The CDR3 nucleotides read TGCGCCAGCAGCTTGGGGGGGACTTACAATGAGCAGTTCTTC. Translation: CASSLGGTYNEQFF. This chain connects TRBV7-3 to TRBJ2-1; 7 bases fit TRBD2. Per germline, CDR1 SGHTA and CDR2 FQGTGA. This CDR3 contains 14 residues.

The chain carries TRBV5-6 and TRBJ1-4, with D unclear. The V and J ends lost 4 bases and 5 bases respectively, with 15 bases between them. This CDR3 has 15 residues. CDR1 SGHDT and CDR2 YYEEEE come from the germline V gene. The CDR3 reads CASSPTGRENEKLFF. CDR3 in DNA: TGTGCCAGCAGCCCCACCGGACGAGAGAATGAAAAACTGTTTTTT. The variable domain in full, with the rest retrieved from reference TRBV5-6 and TRBJ1-4, is DAGVTQSPTHLIKTRGQQVTLRCSPKSGHDTVSWYQQALGQGPQFIFQYYEEEERQRGNFPDRFSGHQFPNYSSELNVNALLLGDSALYLCASSPTGRENEKLFFGSGTQLSVL.

This clonotype was counted a few times. This chain connects TRBV5-1 to TRBJ2-2, with unresolved D. Germline V lookup: CDR1 SGHRS, CDR2 YFSETQ. This CDR3 spans 15 amino acids. Trimming stripped 4 bases from V and 1 base from J, with 11 bases between. For the CDR3, the DNA is TGCGCCAGCAGCGCACAGAACCTGAACACCGGGGAGCTGTTTTTT. Translation: CASSAQNLNTGELFF. Combining the CDR3 with reference TRBV5-1 and TRBJ2-2 gives the whole variable domain KAGVTQTPRYLIKTRGQQVTLSCSPISGHRSVSWYQQTPGQGLQFLFEYFSETQRNKGNFPGRFSGRQFSNSRSEMNVSTLELGDSALYLCASSAQNLNTGELFFGEGSRLTVL.

In its sample, this clonotype was seen a few times. This sequence joins TRBV7-9 and TRBJ1-2, with a weak D call TRBD1 (6 bases). This CDR3 contains 13 residues. Germline V gene sequence: CDR1 SEHNR, CDR2 FQNEAQ (reference sequence). V gave up 11 bases and J gave up 5 bases, with 18 bases separating them. DNA for the CDR3: TGTGCCGGATCCCCGGGGGGCCGGTATGGCTACACCTTC. It translates to CAGSPGGRYGYTF.

This clonotype has only a few counts. This chain uses TRBV4-3 with TRBJ2-1; D perhaps matches TRBD2 (6 bases). CDR3 length equals 16 residues. The germline gives CDR1 LGHNA, CDR2 YSLEER. V lost 0 bases, J lost 8 bases, and 17 bases lay in between. CDR3 sequence (DNA): TGCGCCAGCAGCCAAGAGATCTTCGGGACTCCGTATGAGCAGTTCTTC. Protein product: CASSQEIFGTPYEQFF.

This clonotype was detected many times. The chain has TRBV12-3 or TRBV12-4 and TRBJ1-1; D is ambiguous. V gave up 5 bases and J gave up 8 bases, with 15 bases separating them. The CDR3 runs 13 residues. The CDR3 DNA reads TGTGCCAGCAGTGAAACCAGCTCCAGAGAAGCTTTCTTT. Translating gives CASSETSSREAFF.

Remarks on this clonotype: This may be a read error: a much more frequent sequence differs by one nucleotide. V gene TRBV6-2 or TRBV6-3 combines with J gene TRBJ2-3; 8 nucleotides line up with TRBD2. Germline V gene lookup returns CDR1 MNHEY and CDR2 SVGEGT. There are 15 residues in the CDR3. CDR3: CAGSTVGGGTDTQYF. The DNA of the CDR3 is TGTGCCGGCAGTACTGTCGGGGGGGGCACAGATACGCAGTATTTT.

The V call is TRBV7-9, the J call TRBJ2-7; no definite D call. Germline V CDR1 and CDR2: SEHNR, FQNEAQ (reference sequence). Deletions cut 1 base from V and 0 bases from J, with 13 bases between. The CDR3 runs 16 residues. The CDR3 protein is CASSLVSLIGSYEQYF. The CDR3 DNA reads TGTGCCAGCAGCTTAGTATCCCTTATCGGCTCCTACGAGCAGTACTTC.

The gene calls are TRBV5-1 and TRBJ2-1, with 7 bases fitting TRBD2. The CDR3 has 14 residues. Trimming took 6 bases from V and 5 from J; bases not matched to a gene: 8. Germline CDR1 is SGHRS and CDR2 is YFSETQ. The CDR3 DNA is TGCGCCAGCACTCCGGGAGGCCGAAACAATGAGCAGTTCTTC. Its translation is CASTPGGRNNEQFF.

The rearrangement joins TRBV28 to TRBJ1-2, with TRBD1 as a possible D gene (6 bases). Germline loops: CDR1 MDHEN, CDR2 SYDVKM. The V end lost 11 bases, the J end lost 7 bases, and 20 bases lay between the germline ends. The length of the CDR3 is 13 residues. The CDR3 protein is CAARGGPYRGYTF. CDR3 DNA: TGTGCCGCCCGAGGGGGACCCTATCGTGGCTACACCTTC.

This clonotype was seen a handful of times. This chain uses TRBV5-1 with TRBJ2-3; D gene unclear. Trimming pared 4 bases from V and 0 bases from J, leaving 6 bases between. CDR3 length: 13 residues. The germline V gene has CDR1 SGHRS and CDR2 YFSETQ. For the CDR3, the DNA is TGCGCCAGCAGCGAGCTAAGCACAGATACGCAGTATTTT. This gives the protein CASSELSTDTQYF. Full variable domain (outside the CDR3, taken from reference TRBV5-1 and TRBJ2-3): KAGVTQTPRYLIKTRGQQVTLSCSPISGHRSVSWYQQTPGQGLQFLFEYFSETQRNKGNFPGRFSGRQFSNSRSEMNVSTLELGDSALYLCASSELSTDTQYFGPGTRLTVL.

This rearrangement joins TRBV5-1 to TRBJ1-2; D perhaps matches TRBD1 (6 bases). The length of the CDR3 is 14 residues. Trimming removed 4 bases at V and 2 bases at J, with 12 bases between. Looked up from germline, CDR1 is SGHRS and CDR2 is YFSETQ. CDR3 sequence reads: CASSRHRENYGYTF. CDR3 bases: TGCGCCAGCAGCCGCCACAGGGAGAACTATGGCTACACCTTC.

The gene calls are TRBV6-1 and TRBJ1-2; D is undetermined. The CDR3 has 13 residues. Germline loops: CDR1 MNHNS, CDR2 SASEGT. Trimming cost V 3 bases and J 5 bases, with 10 bases left between them. CDR3 nucleotides: TGTGCCAGCAGTGACGGCCGGGAATATGGCTACACCTTC. Its translation is CASSDGREYGYTF.

This clonotype was counted ten times or more. CDR3 loop: CASSPGDHEQYF. CDR3 sequence (DNA): TGCGCCAGCAGCCCGGGGGATCACGAGCAGTACTTC. This chain uses TRBV5-1 with TRBJ2-7; a possible D gene is TRBD2 (6 bases). V lost 4 bases to trimming and J lost 5 bases, with 10 bases between them. The CDR3 is 12 amino acids. Germline V gene sequence: CDR1 SGHRS, CDR2 YFSETQ.

This chain connects TRBV18 to TRBJ2-7, with D perhaps TRBD1 (6 bases). CDR1 and CDR2 from the germline V gene are KGHSH and LQKENI. The CDR3 is made up of 14 amino acids. Trimming shortened V by 0 bases and J by 0 bases, and 6 bases separated the two germline ends. CDR3: CASSPPDSSYEQYF. CDR3 nucleotides: TGTGCCAGCTCACCACCGGACAGCTCCTACGAGCAGTACTTC.

This clonotype was counted between two and nine times. The chain uses TRBV7-2 and TRBJ1-6; D unclear. Germline V gene sequence: CDR1 SGHTA, CDR2 FQGNSA. Trimming cost V 0 bases and J 6 bases, with 12 bases left between them. The CDR3 has 16 residues. The CDR3 region is CASSLANRAVNSPLHF. The CDR3 region has the DNA TGTGCCAGCAGCTTAGCTAACCGGGCCGTTAATTCACCCCTCCACTTT.

The V gene is TRBV29-1, the J gene TRBJ1-1, with D possibly TRBD1 on 6 matching bases. The V end lost 0 bases, the J end lost 1 base, and 12 bases lay between the germline ends. The germline V gene has CDR1 SQVTM and CDR2 ANQGSEA. The CDR3 contains 15 residues. Here the CDR3 reads CSVEDRGLGNTEAFF. The CDR3 DNA reads TGCAGCGTTGAAGATCGGGGGCTGGGGAACACTGAAGCTTTCTTT.

This chain links TRBV7-8 with TRBJ1-1, with 8 bases lining up with TRBD1. The length of the CDR3 is 15 residues. Germline trimming cut 5 bases from V and 1 base from J; bases unmatched to any gene: 6. Germline V gene data show CDR1 as SGHVS and CDR2 as FQNEAQ. The CDR3 sequence: CASSPTGQANTEAFF. CDR3 nucleotide sequence: TGTGCCAGCAGCCCCACGGGACAGGCGAACACTGAAGCTTTCTTT. The full variable domain, completed using reference TRBV7-8 and TRBJ1-1, is GAGVSQSPRYKVAKRGQDVALRCDPISGHVSLFWYQQALGQGPEFLTYFQNEAQLDKSGLPSDRFFAERPEGSVSTLKIQRTQQEDSAVYLCASSPTGQANTEAFFGQGTRLTVV.

In DNA, the CDR3 is TGTGCCACCAGCACACACACAGGGGTTGGGAGTCACAATGAGCAGTTCTTC. Translated: CATSTHTGVGSHNEQFF. V and J are TRBV15 and TRBJ2-1; 7 nucleotides align to TRBD1. The V gene's germline CDR1 is LNHNV and CDR2 YYDKDF (reference sequence). V gave up 4 bases and J gave up 5 bases; unmatched junction bases: 14. The CDR3 has 17 amino acids.